One sample yielded the 9 T cell receptor beta chains listed below, sequenced in a study of T cell responses to AZD1222 COVID-19 vaccine. The data were produced by immunoSEQ multiplex PCR, yet TCRdb's version contains in-frame clones alone and is incomplete. The table shows tens of thousands of clones, with 70% to 90% occurring only once. Sample: peripheral blood, taken on day 0 of AZD1222 vaccination. The receptors originated from an adult in good health.

The count of this clone is one. The chain employs TRBV5-1 and TRBJ2-3; 9 bases are a match to TRBD2. V was pared by 4 bases and J by 3 bases, with 9 bases of the junction left unmatched. This CDR3 spans 16 amino acids. CDR1 is SGHRS, CDR2 YFSETQ, per germline. In DNA form, the CDR3 reads TGCGCCAGCAGCGCGGGGGGGCTGGGATCTACAGATACGCAGTATTTT. Protein product: CASSAGGLGSTDTQYF.

The DNA for the CDR3 is TGTGCCAGCAGCCAAGAAGGGACAGTCCTTTGGCCCCAGCATTTT. It codes for CASSQEGTVLWPQHF. The rearrangement links TRBV4-2 to TRBJ1-5, with 7 bases that match TRBD1. The germline V gene has CDR1 LGHNA and CDR2 YNFKEQ. CDR3 length: 15 amino acids. The junction had 8 bases not matched to a gene; V was cut back by 0 bases and J by 9 bases.

The chain joins TRBV7-8 to TRBJ2-7; 9 bases map to TRBD1. The CDR3 has 17 residues. With V trimmed by 5 bases and J by 0 bases, 11 bases remained unmatched. Germline V gene sequence: CDR1 SGHVS, CDR2 FQNEAQ. The CDR3 DNA reads as TGTGCCAGCAGCCTCAATCCCGGGACAGGGAGCTCCTACGAGCAGTACTTC. Translating it yields CASSLNPGTGSSYEQYF.

This sequence joins TRBV27 and TRBJ1-5; 10 nucleotides align to TRBD1. In germline, CDR1 is MNHEY, CDR2 SMNVEV (reference sequence). J gave up 3 bases and V 5 bases, and 4 bases lay outside the gene matches. This CDR3 comprises 15 residues. CDR3 sequence: CASSDGTGANQPQHF. The CDR3 nucleotides read TGTGCCAGCAGTGACGGGACAGGGGCCAATCAGCCCCAGCATTTT.

J is TRBJ1-5 and V is TRBV30; 12 bases are a match to TRBD1. The V segment lost 4 bases and the J segment 2 bases; nucleotides outside the gene matches: 6. Germline V gene sequence: CDR1 GTSNPN, CDR2 SVGIG (reference sequence). The CDR3 extends over 16 amino acids. In DNA, the CDR3 is TGTGCCTGGATGGGACAGGGGGCTTATGGCAATCAGCCCCAGCATTTT. Protein: CAWMGQGAYGNQPQHF.

The V call is TRBV4-3, the J call TRBJ2-1; 7 nucleotides align to TRBD2. The V and J ends lost 6 bases and 4 bases, in that order; junction bases with no gene match: 9. Germline V gives CDR1 LGHNA, CDR2 YSLEER. The CDR3 runs 15 residues. The CDR3 loop is CASSPSGGLYNEQFF. DNA for the CDR3: TGCGCCAGCAGTCCTAGCGGAGGACTTTACAATGAGCAGTTCTTC.

The rearrangement links TRBV29-1 to TRBJ1-2; perhaps TRBD1 as D (5 bases). Germline V lookup: CDR1 SQVTM, CDR2 ANQGSEA. There are 12 residues in the CDR3. Trimming took 3 bases from V and 7 from J, leaving 12 bases between them. The CDR3 reads CSVESGRGGYTF. For the CDR3, the DNA is TGCAGCGTTGAGTCAGGGAGGGGTGGCTACACCTTC.

J is TRBJ1-5 and V is TRBV28, with TRBD1 identical over 9 bases. Trimming cost V 1 base and J 6 bases; bases outside gene matches: 1. The germline CDR1 and CDR2 sequences are MDHEN and SYDVKM. This CDR3 region has 14 residues. The CDR3 DNA sequence: TGTGCCAGCAGTTTATTGACAGGGGGTCAGCCCCAGCATTTT. It specifies CASSLLTGGQPQHF.

The sample holds one count of this clone. The gene calls are TRBV24-1 and TRBJ1-3; D not resolved. The CDR3 length is 16 residues. Trimming pared 3 bases from V and 4 bases from J, leaving 15 bases between. The germline CDR1 and CDR2 sequences are KGHDR and SFDVKD. Here the CDR3 reads CATSDGQKSAGNTIYF. CDR3 coding DNA: TGTGCCACCAGTGATGGTCAGAAATCCGCGGGAAACACCATATATTTT.